Following are 9 T cell receptor beta chains from one sample sequenced in a study of blood T cells in healthy people across ages. For the second PCR, which ran for 7 to 11 cycles, a sample-barcoded 5' primer and a J-beta primer mix were used. Each CDR3 protein gets one entry after TCRdb re-called the 5' RACE reads with MiXCR. The repertoire holds about 590,000 distinct CDR3 sequences, with roughly 31% as singletons. The sequencing input was blood. These TCRs come from a woman at least 80 years old in good health.

In regard to this clonotype: With a much larger clone just one base away, this may be a read error. The gene calls are TRBV10-3 and TRBJ1-4; D is uncertain. The CDR3 contains 14 residues. The V gene's germline CDR1 is ENHRY and CDR2 SYGVKD. Written as DNA, the CDR3 is TGTGCCATCAGTGAAACCCAACTCAATGAAAAACGGTTTTTT. Protein: CAISETQLNEKRFF.

The chain uses TRBV20-1 and TRBJ1-2; TRBD1 agrees at 10 bases. The CDR3 sequence is 13 residues long. CDR1 is DFQATT, CDR2 SNEGSKA, per germline (reference sequence). The CDR3 reads CRGVPGQGNGYTF. Written as DNA, the CDR3 is TGCAGAGGGGTTCCGGGACAGGGGAATGGCTACACCTTC.

This chain joins TRBV30 and TRBJ1-4, with 8 bases identical to TRBD1. The length of the CDR3 is 15 residues. V was pared by 7 bases and J by 8 bases, with 15 bases of the junction left unmatched. The germline V gene has CDR1 GTSNPN and CDR2 SVGIG (reference sequence). CDR3 amino acids: CAFRDRTLWGEKLFF. CDR3 coding DNA: TGTGCCTTCCGGGACAGGACACTATGGGGAGAAAAACTGTTTTTT.

This clonotype was seen at least ten times. V usage is TRBV6-2 or TRBV6-3 and J usage is TRBJ2-7; 9 nucleotides match TRBD2. The trim removed 7 bases at V and 3 bases at J, leaving 10 bases unmatched. Germline CDR1 is MNHEY and CDR2 is SVGEGT. The CDR3 extends over 15 amino acids. CDR3 in amino acids: CASTAGLADFYEQYF. The CDR3 DNA reads as TGTGCCAGCACCGCGGGACTAGCAGACTTCTACGAGCAGTACTTC.

This clonotype was seen more than once but under ten times. A clone one base away is much larger, so this may be a read error. This sequence joins TRBV29-1 and TRBJ2-7; D not resolved. CDR1 and CDR2 from the germline V gene are SQVTM and ANQGSEA. This CDR3 has 11 amino acids. The DNA of the CDR3 is TGCAGCGCCGGGCCCTCCTACGGGCAGTACTTC. This sequence encodes CSAGPSYGQYF.

Concerning this clonotype itself: The germline gene is not matched at one end of the junction; a read error may be the cause. The chain couples TRBV12-3 or TRBV12-4 to TRBJ1-5; 7 bases map to TRBD1. The CDR3 covers 15 residues. CDR3 amino acids: CASSNRGFGNQSQHF. The CDR3 DNA reads as TGTGCCAGCAGCAACAGGGGATTCGGCAATCAGTCCCAGCATTTT.

This clonotype was seen repeatedly, ten times or more. The J gene is TRBJ1-1, the V gene TRBV7-9, with D perhaps matching TRBD1 (6 bases). V was pared by 4 bases and J by 8 bases, with 14 bases between. Germline values: CDR1 SEHNR, CDR2 FQNEAQ (reference sequence). The CDR3 is 13 residues long. The CDR3 coding sequence is TGTGCCAGCAGCTCGAAGGCCGGGACAGAAGCTTTCTTT. The encoded protein is CASSSKAGTEAFF.

This clonotype was detected many times. The rearrangement joins TRBV10-3 to TRBJ2-3, with TRBD1 matching 9 bases. The germline gives CDR1 ENHRY, CDR2 SYGVKD. The CDR3 runs 16 residues. J lost 0 bases, V lost 5 bases, and 6 bases had no gene match. CDR3 residues: CAISNPGQGSTDTQYF. The CDR3 nucleotides are TGTGCCATCAGTAATCCGGGACAGGGAAGCACAGATACGCAGTATTTT.

This clonotype was counted ten times or more. The V call is TRBV2, the J call TRBJ2-7; 9 bases line up with TRBD1. The V and J ends lost 1 base and 2 bases, in that order; junction bases with no gene match: 3. Germline V CDR1 and CDR2: SNHLY, FYNNEI. This CDR3 has 15 residues. Written as DNA, the CDR3 is TGTGCCAGCAGTGAAGGGACAGGGGATCCCTACGAGCAGTACTTC. Protein sequence: CASSEGTGDPYEQYF. The variable domain in full, completed from reference TRBV2 and TRBJ2-7, reads EPEVTQTPSHQVTQMGQEVILRCVPISNHLYFYWYRQILGQKVEFLVSFYNNEISEKSEIFDDQFSVERPDGSNFTLKIRSTKLEDSAMYFCASSEGTGDPYEQYFGPGTRLTVT.